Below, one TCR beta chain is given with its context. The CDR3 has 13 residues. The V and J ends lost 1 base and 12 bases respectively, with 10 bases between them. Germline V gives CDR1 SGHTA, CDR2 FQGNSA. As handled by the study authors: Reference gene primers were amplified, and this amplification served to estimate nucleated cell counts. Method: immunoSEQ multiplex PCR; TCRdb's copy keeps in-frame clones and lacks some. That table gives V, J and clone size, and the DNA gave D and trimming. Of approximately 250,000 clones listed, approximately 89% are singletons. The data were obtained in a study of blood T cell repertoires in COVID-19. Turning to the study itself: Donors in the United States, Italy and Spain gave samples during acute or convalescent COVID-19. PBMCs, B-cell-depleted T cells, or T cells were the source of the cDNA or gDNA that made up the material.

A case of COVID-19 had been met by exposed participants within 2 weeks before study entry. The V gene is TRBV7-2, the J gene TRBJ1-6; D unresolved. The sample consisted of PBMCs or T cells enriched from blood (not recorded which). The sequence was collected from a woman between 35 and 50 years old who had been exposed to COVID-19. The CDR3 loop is CASSLVGRQPLHF. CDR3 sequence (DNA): TGTGCCAGCAGCTTAGTAGGCAGACAACCCCTCCACTTT. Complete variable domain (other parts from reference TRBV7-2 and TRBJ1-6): GAGVSQSPSNKVTEKGKDVELRCDPISGHTALYWYRQSLGQGLEFLIYFQGNSAPDKSGLPSDRFSAERTGGSVSTLTIQRTQQEDSAVYLCASSLVGRQPLHFGNGTRLTVT.